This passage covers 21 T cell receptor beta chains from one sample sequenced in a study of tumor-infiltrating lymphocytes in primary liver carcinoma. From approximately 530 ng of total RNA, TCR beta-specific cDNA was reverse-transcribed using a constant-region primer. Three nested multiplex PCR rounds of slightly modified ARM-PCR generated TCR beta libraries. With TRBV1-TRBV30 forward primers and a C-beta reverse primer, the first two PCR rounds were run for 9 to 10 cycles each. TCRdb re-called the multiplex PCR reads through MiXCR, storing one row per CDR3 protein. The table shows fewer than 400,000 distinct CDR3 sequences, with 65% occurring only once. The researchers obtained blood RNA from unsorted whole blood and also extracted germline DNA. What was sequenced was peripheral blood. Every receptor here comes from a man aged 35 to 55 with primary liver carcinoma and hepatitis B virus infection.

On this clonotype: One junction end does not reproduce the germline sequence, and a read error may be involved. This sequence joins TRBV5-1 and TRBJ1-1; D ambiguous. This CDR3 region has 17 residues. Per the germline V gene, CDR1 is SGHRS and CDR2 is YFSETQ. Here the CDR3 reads CAISLAWSNGFNTEAFF. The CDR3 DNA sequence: TGCGCCATCAGCTTGGCCTGGTCAAATGGATTTAACACTGAAGCTTTCTTT.

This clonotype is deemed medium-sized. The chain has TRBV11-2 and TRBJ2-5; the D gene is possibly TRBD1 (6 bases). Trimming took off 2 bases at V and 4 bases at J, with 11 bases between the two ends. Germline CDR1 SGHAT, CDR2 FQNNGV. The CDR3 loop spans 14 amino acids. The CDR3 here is CASSLRGGGETQYF. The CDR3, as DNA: TGTGCCAGCAGCTTACGTGGGGGCGGAGAGACCCAGTACTTC.

The CDR3 region has the DNA TGTGCCAGCAGCCCGGAACTCGCCTCCTACGAGCAGTACTTC. It encodes CASSPELASYEQYF. The V call is TRBV11-2, the J call TRBJ2-7, with D hard to call. The CDR3 is 14 residues long. V gave up 5 bases and J gave up 0 bases, with 11 bases separating them. Germline V lookup: CDR1 SGHAT, CDR2 FQNNGV. The complete variable domain, with remaining parts taken from reference TRBV11-2 and TRBJ2-7, reads EAGVAQSPRYKIIEKRQSVAFWCNPISGHATLYWYQQILGQGPKLLIQFQNNGVVDDSQLPKDRFSAERLKGVDSTLKIQPAKLEDSAVYLCASSPELASYEQYFGPGTRLTVT.

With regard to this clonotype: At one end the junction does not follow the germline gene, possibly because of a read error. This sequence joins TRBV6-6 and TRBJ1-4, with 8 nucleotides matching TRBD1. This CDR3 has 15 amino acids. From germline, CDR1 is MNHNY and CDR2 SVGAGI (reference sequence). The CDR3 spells CDSSPRTGINEKLFF. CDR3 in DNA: TGTGACAGCAGTCCCCGGACAGGGATTAATGAAAAACTGTTTTTT.

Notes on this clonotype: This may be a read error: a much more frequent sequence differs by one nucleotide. The CDR3 DNA reads TGTGCCAGCAGTAACATTGAGCAGTTCTTC. This gives the protein CASSNIEQFF. V usage is TRBV6-2 or TRBV6-3 and J usage is TRBJ2-1; D not resolved. The CDR3 has 10 residues. Germline CDR1 MNHEY, CDR2 SVGEGT. Trimming shortened V by 5 bases and J by 9 bases, and 5 bases separated the two germline ends.

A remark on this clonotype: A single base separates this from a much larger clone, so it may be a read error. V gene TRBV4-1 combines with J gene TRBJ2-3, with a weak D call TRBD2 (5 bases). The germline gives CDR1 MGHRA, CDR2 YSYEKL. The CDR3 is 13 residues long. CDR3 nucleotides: TGCGCCAGCAGCGAGGGCCTAACAGATACGCGGTATTTT. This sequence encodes CASSEGLTDTRYF.

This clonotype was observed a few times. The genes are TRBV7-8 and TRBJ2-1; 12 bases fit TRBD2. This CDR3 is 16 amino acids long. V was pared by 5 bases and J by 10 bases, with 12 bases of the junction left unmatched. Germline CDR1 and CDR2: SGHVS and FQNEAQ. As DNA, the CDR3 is TGTGCCAGCAGCCCCTGGACTAGCGGGACCCCTACGGAGCAGTTCTTC. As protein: CASSPWTSGTPTEQFF.

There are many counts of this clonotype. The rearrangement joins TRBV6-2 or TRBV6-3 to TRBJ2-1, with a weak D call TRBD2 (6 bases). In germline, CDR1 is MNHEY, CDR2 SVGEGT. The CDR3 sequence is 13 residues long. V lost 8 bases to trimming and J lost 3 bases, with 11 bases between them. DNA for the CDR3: TGTGCCAGCCGGCGGGACCTCTACAATGAGCAGTTCTTC. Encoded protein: CASRRDLYNEQFF.

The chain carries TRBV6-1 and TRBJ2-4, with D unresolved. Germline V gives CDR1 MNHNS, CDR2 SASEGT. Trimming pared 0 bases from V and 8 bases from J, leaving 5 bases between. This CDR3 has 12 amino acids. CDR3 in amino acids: CASSEAGDIQYF. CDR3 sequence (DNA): TGTGCCAGCAGTGAAGCGGGTGACATTCAGTACTTC.

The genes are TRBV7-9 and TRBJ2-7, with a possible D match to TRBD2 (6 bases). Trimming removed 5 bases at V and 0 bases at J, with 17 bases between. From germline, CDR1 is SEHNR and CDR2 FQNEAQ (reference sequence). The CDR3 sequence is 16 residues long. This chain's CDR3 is CASSRSATGSSYEQYF. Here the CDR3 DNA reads TGTGCCAGCAGCCGATCGGCGACCGGGAGCTCCTACGAGCAGTACTTC.

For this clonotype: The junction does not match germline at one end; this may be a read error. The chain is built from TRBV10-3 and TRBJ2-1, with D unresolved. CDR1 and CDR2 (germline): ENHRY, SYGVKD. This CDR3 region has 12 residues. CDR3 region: CAIKGADNDQFF. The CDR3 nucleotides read TGTGCCATCAAGGGCGCAGACAATGATCAGTTCTTC.

The CDR3 loop is CASSTTYSGRDQETQYF. CDR3 nucleotides: TGTGCCAGCAGCACGACCTACAGCGGGAGGGACCAAGAGACCCAGTACTTC. This chain connects TRBV7-9 to TRBJ2-5, with 10 bases lining up with TRBD2. This CDR3 comprises 17 residues. Germline V gene data show CDR1 as SEHNR and CDR2 as FQNEAQ (reference sequence). Germline trimming cut 5 bases from V and 0 bases from J; bases unmatched to any gene: 9.

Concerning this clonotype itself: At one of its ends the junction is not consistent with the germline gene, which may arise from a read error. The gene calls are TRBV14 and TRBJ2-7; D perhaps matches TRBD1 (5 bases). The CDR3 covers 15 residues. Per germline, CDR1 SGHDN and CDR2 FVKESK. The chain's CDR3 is CANSHEVGLSYEQYF. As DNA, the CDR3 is TGTGCCAACAGCCATGAGGTGGGGCTCTCCTACGAGCAGTACTTC.

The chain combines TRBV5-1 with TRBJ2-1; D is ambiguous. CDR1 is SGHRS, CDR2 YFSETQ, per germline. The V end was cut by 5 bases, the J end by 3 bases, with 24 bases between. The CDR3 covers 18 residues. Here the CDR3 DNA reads TGCGCCAGCAGACACCTCCCCAGCTCGGGCCCCATCTACAATGAGCAGTTCTTC. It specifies CASRHLPSSGPIYNEQFF.

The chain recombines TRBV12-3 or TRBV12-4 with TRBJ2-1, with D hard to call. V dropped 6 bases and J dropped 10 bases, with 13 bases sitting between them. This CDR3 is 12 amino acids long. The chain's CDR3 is CASSSDGLEQFF. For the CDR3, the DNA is TGTGCCAGCAGCTCGGACGGCTTAGAGCAGTTCTTC.

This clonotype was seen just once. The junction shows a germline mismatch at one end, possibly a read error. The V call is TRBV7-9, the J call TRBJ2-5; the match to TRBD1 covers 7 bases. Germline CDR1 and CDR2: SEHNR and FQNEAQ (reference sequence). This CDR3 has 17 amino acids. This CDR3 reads CARSLASRGRNPGTQYF. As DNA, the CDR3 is TGTGCCCGCAGCTTAGCGTCTAGGGGGCGAAATCCGGGGACCCAGTACTTC.

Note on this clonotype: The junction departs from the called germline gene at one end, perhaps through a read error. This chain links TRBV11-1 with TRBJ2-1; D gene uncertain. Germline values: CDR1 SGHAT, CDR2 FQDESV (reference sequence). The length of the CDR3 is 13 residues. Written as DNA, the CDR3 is TGTGTCAGCAGCTTAATACCCGGAAATGAGCAGTTCTTC. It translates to CVSSLIPGNEQFF.

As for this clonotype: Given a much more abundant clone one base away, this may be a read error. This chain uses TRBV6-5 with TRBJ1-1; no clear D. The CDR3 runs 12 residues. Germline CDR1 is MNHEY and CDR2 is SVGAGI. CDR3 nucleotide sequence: TGTGCCAACAGTTCCGAGAACACTGAAGCTTTCTTT. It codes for CANSSENTEAFF.

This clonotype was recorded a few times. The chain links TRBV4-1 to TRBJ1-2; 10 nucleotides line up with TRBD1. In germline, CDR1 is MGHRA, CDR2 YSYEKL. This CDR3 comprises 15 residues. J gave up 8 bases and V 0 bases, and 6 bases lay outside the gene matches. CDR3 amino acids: CASSQDRGTGAGYTF. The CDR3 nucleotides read TGCGCCAGCAGCCAAGATAGGGGGACAGGGGCCGGCTACACCTTC.

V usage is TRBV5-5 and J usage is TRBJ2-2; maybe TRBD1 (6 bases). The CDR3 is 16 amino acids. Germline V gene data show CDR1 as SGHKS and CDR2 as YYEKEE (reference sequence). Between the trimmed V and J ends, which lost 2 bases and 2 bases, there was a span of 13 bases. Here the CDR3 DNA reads TGTGCCAGCAGCTTTCGTCGACAGGAAAACACCGGGGAGCTGTTTTTT. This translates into CASSFRRQENTGELFF.

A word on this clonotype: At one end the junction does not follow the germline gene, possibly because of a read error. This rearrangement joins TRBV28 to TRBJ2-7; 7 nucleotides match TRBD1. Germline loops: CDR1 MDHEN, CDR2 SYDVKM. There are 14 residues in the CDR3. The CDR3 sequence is CARSLEGAGYGQYF. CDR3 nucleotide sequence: TGTGCCCGCAGTTTAGAGGGGGCGGGCTACGGGCAGTACTTC.